This T cell receptor beta chain is drawn from a study of T-cell memory formation after mild COVID-19 listed by TCRdb under 2021. Study-wide context: TCR sequence clusters from the two donors were found to be largely donor specific. In two donors, T-cell clones that expanded and contracted after mild COVID-19 were followed by sequencing TCRalpha and TCRbeta repertoires longitudinally. Two young, previously healthy adult volunteers made up the cohort, one male and one female. Study-wide findings and limitations: The second-wave clones that peaked on day 37 were not confirmed to be SARS-CoV-2 specific. Contracting CD4+ clones were found mainly in CM and EM memory subsets, while CD8+ clones were enriched in EMRA. The study covered only a couple of mild cases, and larger cohorts including severe cases with pre-infection samples were considered necessary. Some responding clones were detected in pre-infection memory, which suggested that pre-existing cross-reactive memory T cells had joined the SARS-CoV-2 response. Clones contracting from day 15 to 85 had balanced CD4/CD8 phenotypes, while a second wave expanding from day 15 to 37 was biased towards CD4+.

Points on this clonotype: Its specific antigen is unknown. The input lacks base qualities; no much larger clone sits a single base away.

Sequencing instrument: Illumina NovaSeq 6000. Using 5'RACE with constant-segment primers, TCRalpha and TCRbeta cDNA libraries were constructed, with sample barcodes and unique molecular identifiers added in the process. RNA was extracted from every sample with Trizol reagent. Libraries were amplified in two PCR steps, with a second sample barcode and Illumina TruSeq adapters added in the second step. The libraries were sequenced on an Illumina NovaSeq using 2 x 150 bp paired-end reads. As for the original processing: Reads were demultiplexed and collapsed into UMI-guided consensus sequences with migec v1.2.7. Using mixcr v2.1.11, UMI consensuses were aligned to TRA and TRB V and J templates and then assembled into clonotypes. A clonotype was counted as expanded or contracted only if both edgeR and NoisET called the change significant, with noise models trained on biological replicates. edgeR calls used a false discovery rate-adjusted p below 0.01 and a log2 fold-change threshold of 1. PCA with hierarchical clustering of max-normalized trajectories of the 1000 most abundant clonotypes was used as exploratory dynamics analysis. Separately sequenced CD4+ and CD8+ repertoires were used to assign a CD4 or CD8 phenotype to each responding clone. Through fastp at Q25 and MiXCR, TCRdb rebuilt clones from the public reads, retaining in-frame beta chains. Each CDR3 protein appears once, grouped with its most common genes and DNA. The V and J calls reflect TCRdb's pipeline rather than the authors' work. The sample profile shows about 340,000 distinct CDR3 sequences; 13% of them were found once. About 22% of the sample is held by the ten biggest clonotypes.

Ficoll-Paque density gradient centrifugation was the method used to isolate PBMCs. The TCR comes from a man younger than 35 who had mild COVID-19 (a few samples of this study predate the infection). The sample titles of this study are shuffled in the database, so cell type and time point are left out; the donor was told from shared clones. The material sequenced was PBMCs or a T cell subset sorted from them (not recorded which).

The nucleotide sequence reads as follows: TGTGCCAGCAGTTTAGGGGGATTCGGCTTAGAGTACTTC. This translates into CASSLGGFGLEYF. The sequence joins TRBV27 to TRBJ2-7; the D gene is perhaps TRBD1 or TRBD2, as each covers 5 bases. According to the germline V gene (reference sequence), CDR1 reads MNHEY and CDR2 reads SMNVEV. V and J lose 2 bases and 11 bases, and a span of 16 bases separates them. The CDR3 runs 13 residues from the cysteine to the phenylalanine. Only CDR3 DNA is held: 39 bases, read in frame from base 1.